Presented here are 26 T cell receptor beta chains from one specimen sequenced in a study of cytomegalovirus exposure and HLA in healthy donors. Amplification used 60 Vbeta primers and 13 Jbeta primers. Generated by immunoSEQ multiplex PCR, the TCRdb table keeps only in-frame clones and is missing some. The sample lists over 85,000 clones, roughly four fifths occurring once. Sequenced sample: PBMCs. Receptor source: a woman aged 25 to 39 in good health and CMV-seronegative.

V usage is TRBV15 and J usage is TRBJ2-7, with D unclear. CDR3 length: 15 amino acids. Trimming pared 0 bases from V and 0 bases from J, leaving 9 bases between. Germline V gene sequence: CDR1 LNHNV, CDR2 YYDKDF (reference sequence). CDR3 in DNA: TGTGCCACCAGCAGAGACCCAGGATTCTCCTACGAGCAGTACTTC. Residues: CATSRDPGFSYEQYF.

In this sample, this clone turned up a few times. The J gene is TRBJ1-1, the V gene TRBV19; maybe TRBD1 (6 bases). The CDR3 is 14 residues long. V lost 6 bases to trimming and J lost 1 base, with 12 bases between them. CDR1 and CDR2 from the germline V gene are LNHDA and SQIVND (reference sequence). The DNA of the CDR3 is TGTGCCAGTAGGGCTTACAGGGAGAACACTGAAGCTTTCTTT. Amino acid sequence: CASRAYRENTEAFF.

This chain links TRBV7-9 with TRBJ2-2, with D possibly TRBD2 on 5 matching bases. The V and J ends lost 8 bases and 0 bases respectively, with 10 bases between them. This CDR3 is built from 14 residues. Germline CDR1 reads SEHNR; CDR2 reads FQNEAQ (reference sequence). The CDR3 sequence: CASEAAANTGELFF. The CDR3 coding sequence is TGTGCCAGCGAAGCGGCAGCGAACACCGGGGAGCTGTTTTTT.

CDR3 in amino acids: CASSQVPRGFVHEQYF. The CDR3 DNA sequence: TGCGCCAGCAGCCAGGTGCCCCGGGGGTTCGTACACGAGCAGTACTTC. The chain carries TRBV4-3 and TRBJ2-7; the D gene is possibly TRBD2 (6 bases). The V gene's germline CDR1 is LGHNA and CDR2 YSLEER. V was pared by 3 bases and J by 5 bases, with 20 bases between. CDR3 size: 16 residues.

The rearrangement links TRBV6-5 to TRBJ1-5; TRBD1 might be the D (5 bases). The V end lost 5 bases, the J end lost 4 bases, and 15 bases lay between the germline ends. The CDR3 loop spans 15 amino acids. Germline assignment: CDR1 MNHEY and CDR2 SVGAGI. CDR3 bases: TGTGCCAGCAGTACCAGGGCAGACAGAAATCAGCCCCAGCATTTT. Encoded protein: CASSTRADRNQPQHF.

CDR3 protein: CASSVEGISGNTIYF. The CDR3 DNA sequence: TGTGCCAGCAGCGTAGAGGGGATCTCTGGAAACACCATATATTTT. J is TRBJ1-3 and V is TRBV9; a possible D gene is TRBD1 (5 bases). The germline CDR1 and CDR2 sequences are SGDLS and YYNGEE. The CDR3 totals 15 residues. The germline V and J ends were trimmed by 0 bases and 0 bases, with 7 bases remaining between them. Combining the CDR3 with reference TRBV9 and TRBJ1-3 gives the whole variable domain DSGVTQTPKHLITATGQRVTLRCSPRSGDLSVYWYQQSLDQGLQFLIQYYNGEERAKGNILERFSAQQFPDLHSELNLSSLELGDSALYFCASSVEGISGNTIYFGEGSWLTVV.

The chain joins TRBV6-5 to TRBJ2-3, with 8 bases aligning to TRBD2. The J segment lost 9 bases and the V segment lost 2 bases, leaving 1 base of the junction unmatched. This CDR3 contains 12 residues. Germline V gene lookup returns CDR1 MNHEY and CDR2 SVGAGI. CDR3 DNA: TGTGCCAGCAGTTACAGCGGGGGCACGCAGTATTTT. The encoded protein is CASSYSGGTQYF.

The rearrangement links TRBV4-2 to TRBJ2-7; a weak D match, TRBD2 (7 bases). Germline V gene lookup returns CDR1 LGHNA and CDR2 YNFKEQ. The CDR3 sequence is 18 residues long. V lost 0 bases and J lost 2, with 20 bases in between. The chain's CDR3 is CASSQEGAERGGPYEQYF. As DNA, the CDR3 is TGTGCCAGCAGCCAAGAGGGGGCGGAGAGGGGGGGCCCCTACGAGCAGTACTTC.

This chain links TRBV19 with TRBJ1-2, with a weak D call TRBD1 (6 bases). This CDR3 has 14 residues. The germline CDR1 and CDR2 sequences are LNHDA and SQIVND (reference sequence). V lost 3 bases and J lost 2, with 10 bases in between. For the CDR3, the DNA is TGTGCCAGTAGTATTAACAGGGTCAACTATGGCTACACCTTC. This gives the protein CASSINRVNYGYTF.

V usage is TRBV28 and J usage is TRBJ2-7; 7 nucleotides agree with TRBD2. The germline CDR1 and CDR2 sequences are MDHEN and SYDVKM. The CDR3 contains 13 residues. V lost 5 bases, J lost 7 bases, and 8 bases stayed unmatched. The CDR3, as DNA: TGTGCCAGCAGTATCTGGGAGGGGCAGGAGCAGTACTTC. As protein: CASSIWEGQEQYF. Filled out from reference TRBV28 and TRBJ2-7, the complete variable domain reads DVKVTQSSRYLVKRTGEKVFLECVQDMDHENMFWYRQDPGLGLRLIYFSYDVKMKEKGDIPEGYSVSREKKERFSLILESASTNQTSMYLCASSIWEGQEQYFGPGTRLTVT.

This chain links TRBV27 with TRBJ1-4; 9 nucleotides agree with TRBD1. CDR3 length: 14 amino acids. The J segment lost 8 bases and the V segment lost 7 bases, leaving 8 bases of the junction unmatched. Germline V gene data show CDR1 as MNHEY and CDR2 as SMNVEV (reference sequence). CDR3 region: CASNKQGAGEKLFF. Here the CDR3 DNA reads TGTGCCAGCAACAAACAGGGGGCGGGGGAAAAACTGTTTTTT.

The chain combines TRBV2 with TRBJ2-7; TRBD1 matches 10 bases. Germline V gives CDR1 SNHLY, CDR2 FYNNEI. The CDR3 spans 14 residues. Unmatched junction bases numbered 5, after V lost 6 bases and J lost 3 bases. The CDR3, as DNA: TGTGCCAGCAGACTGGACAGGGGGAGCTACGAGCAGTACTTC. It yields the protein CASRLDRGSYEQYF.

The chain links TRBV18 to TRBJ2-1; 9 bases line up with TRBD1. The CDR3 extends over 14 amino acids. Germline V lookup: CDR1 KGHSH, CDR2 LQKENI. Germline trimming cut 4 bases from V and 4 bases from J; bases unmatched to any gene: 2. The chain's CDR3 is CASSLGQGYNEQFF. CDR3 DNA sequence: TGTGCCAGCTCACTGGGACAGGGATACAATGAGCAGTTCTTC.

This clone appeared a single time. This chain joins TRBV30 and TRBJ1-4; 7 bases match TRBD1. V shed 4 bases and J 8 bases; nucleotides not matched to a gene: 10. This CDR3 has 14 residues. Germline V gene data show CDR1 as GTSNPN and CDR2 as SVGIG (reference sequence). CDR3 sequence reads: CAWNRGRDSEKLFF. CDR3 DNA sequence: TGTGCCTGGAATCGGGGCCGGGACAGCGAAAAACTGTTTTTT.

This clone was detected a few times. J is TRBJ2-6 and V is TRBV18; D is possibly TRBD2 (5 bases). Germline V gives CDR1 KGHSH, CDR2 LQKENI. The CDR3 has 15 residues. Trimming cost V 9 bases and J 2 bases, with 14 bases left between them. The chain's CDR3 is CASSGEVAGANVLTF. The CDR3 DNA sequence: TGTGCCAGTTCCGGGGAAGTGGCTGGGGCCAACGTCCTGACTTTC. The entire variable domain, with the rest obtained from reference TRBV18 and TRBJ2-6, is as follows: NAGVMQNPRHLVRRRGQEARLRCSPMKGHSHVYWYRQLPEEGLKFMVYLQKENIIDESGMPKERFSAEFPKEGPSILRIQQVVRGDSAAYFCASSGEVAGANVLTFGAGSRLTVL.

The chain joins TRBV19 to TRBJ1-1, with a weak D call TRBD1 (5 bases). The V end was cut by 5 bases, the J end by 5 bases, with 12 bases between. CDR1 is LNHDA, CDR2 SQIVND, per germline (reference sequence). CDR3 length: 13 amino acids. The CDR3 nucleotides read TGTGCCAGTAGTCTAGGGGCGAGAACTGAAGCTTTCTTT. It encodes CASSLGARTEAFF. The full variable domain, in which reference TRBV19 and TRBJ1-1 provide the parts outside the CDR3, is DGGITQSPKYLFRKEGQNVTLSCEQNLNHDAMYWYRQDPGQGLRLIYYSQIVNDFQKGDIAEGYSVSREKKESFPLTVTSAQKNPTAFYLCASSLGARTEAFFGQGTRLTVV.

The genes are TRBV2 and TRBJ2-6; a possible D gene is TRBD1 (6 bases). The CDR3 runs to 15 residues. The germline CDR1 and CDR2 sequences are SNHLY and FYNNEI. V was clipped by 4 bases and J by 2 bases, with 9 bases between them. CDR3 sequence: CASSGDIAGANVLTF. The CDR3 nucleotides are TGTGCCAGCAGTGGGGACATTGCTGGGGCCAACGTCCTGACTTTC.

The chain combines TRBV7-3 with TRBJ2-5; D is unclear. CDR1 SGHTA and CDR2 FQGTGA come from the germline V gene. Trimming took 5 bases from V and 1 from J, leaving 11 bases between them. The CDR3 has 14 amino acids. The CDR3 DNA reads TGTGCCAGCAGCGCAAGCTCCATCCAAGAGACCCAGTACTTC. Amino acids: CASSASSIQETQYF.

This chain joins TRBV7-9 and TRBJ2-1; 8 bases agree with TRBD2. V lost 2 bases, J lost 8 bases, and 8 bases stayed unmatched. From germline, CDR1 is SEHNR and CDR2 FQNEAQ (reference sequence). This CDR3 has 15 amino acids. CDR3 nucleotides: TGTGCCAGCAGCTTACTCGGGGGGGCGGCAGATGAGCAGTTCTTC. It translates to CASSLLGGAADEQFF.

The CDR3 sequence: CASSPGASSYNEQFF. CDR3 in DNA: TGTGCCAGCTCACCGGGGGCGAGCTCCTACAATGAGCAGTTCTTC. The J gene is TRBJ2-1, the V gene TRBV18, with a weak D call TRBD1 (6 bases). Trimming shortened V by 3 bases and J by 0 bases, and 9 bases separated the two germline ends. CDR3 size: 15 residues. The germline gives CDR1 KGHSH, CDR2 LQKENI. The variable domain in full, completed from reference TRBV18 and TRBJ2-1, reads NAGVMQNPRHLVRRRGQEARLRCSPMKGHSHVYWYRQLPEEGLKFMVYLQKENIIDESGMPKERFSAEFPKEGPSILRIQQVVRGDSAAYFCASSPGASSYNEQFFGPGTRLTVL.

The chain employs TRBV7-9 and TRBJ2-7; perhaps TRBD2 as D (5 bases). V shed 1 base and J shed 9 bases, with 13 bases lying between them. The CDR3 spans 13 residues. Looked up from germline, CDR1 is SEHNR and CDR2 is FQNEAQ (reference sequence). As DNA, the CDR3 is TGTGCCAGCAGCTTAGGGGCCCCCCGGGGGCAGTACTTC. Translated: CASSLGAPRGQYF.

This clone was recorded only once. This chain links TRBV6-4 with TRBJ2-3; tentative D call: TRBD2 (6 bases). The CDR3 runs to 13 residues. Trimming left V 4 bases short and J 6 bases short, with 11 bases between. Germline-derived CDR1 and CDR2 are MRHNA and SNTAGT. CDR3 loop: CASSVLAGDTQYF. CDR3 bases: TGTGCCAGCAGTGTACTAGCAGGTGATACGCAGTATTTT.

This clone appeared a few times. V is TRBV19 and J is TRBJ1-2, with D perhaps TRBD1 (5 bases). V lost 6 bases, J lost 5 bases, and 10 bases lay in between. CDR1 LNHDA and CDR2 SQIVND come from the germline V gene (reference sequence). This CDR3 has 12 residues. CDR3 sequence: CASSETAYGYTF. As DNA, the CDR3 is TGTGCCAGTAGCGAGACAGCTTATGGCTACACCTTC.

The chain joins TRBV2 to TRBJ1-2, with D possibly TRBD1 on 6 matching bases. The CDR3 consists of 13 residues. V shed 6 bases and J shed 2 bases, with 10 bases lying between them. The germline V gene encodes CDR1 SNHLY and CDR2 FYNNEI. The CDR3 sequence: CASRLQGNYGYTF. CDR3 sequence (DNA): TGTGCCAGCAGGTTACAGGGAAACTATGGCTACACCTTC.

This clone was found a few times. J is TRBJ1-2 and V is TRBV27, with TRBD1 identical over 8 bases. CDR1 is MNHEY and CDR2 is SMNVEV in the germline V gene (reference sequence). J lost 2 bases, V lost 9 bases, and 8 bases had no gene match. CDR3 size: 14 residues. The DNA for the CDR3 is TGTGCCAGTTCCTGGACAGGGTCGAACTATGGCTACACCTTC. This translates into CASSWTGSNYGYTF.

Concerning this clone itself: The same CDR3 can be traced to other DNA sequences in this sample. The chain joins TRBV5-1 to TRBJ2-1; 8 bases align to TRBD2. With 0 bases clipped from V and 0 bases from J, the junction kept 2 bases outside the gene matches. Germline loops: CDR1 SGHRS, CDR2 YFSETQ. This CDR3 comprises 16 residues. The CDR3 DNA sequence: TGCGCCAGCAGCTTGGTCAGCGGGAGCTCCTACAATGAGCAGTTCTTC. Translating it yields CASSLVSGSSYNEQFF.